This is a list of T cell receptor beta chains from one sample in a study of technical replicates of blood from a handful of donors. Generated by immunoSEQ multiplex PCR, the TCRdb table keeps only in-frame clones and is missing some. This table has some 76,000 clones, over 95% appearing once. Sequenced sample: T cells isolated from PBMCs. The receptors were sampled from a human donor in good health. The CDR3 runs from the conserved cysteine through the conserved F or W. D genes are given only for firm matches.

J: TRBJ2-2
D: NA
V: TRBV7-2
CDR3: CASSLARNTGELFF

J: TRBJ2-5
D: NA
V: TRBV5-1
CDR3: CASSLLSPKETQYF

J: TRBJ2-5
D: NA
V: TRBV4-3
CDR3: CASSQHHIGEGQETQYF

J: TRBJ1-5
D: NA
V: TRBV10-3
CDR3: CAISAVIGVYNQPQHF

J: TRBJ2-6
D: NA
V: TRBV5-1
CDR3: CASSLDHSGANVLTF

J: TRBJ2-1
D: NA
V: TRBV7-9
CDR3: CASSLGSSYNEQFF

J: TRBJ1-4
D: NA
V: TRBV9
CDR3: CASSVSSSTNEKLFF

J: TRBJ1-5
D: NA
V: TRBV19
CDR3: CASSAVSNQPQHF

J: TRBJ2-3
D: TRBD1
V: TRBV27
CDR3: CASTDRTGAFPDTQYF

J: TRBJ2-7
D: NA
V: TRBV11-2
CDR3: CASSFRGGGYEQYF

J: TRBJ2-7
D: TRBD2
V: TRBV5-1
CDR3: CASSTTSGRAPEQYF

J: TRBJ1-5
D: NA
V: TRBV18
CDR3: CASSLRDNSNQPQHF

J: TRBJ2-5
D: NA
V: TRBV21-1
CDR3: CASSTTGVSYQETQYF

J: TRBJ2-7
D: TRBD2
V: TRBV7-6
CDR3: CASSLAPAGGGYEQYF

J: TRBJ2-7
D: TRBD1
V: TRBV7-2
CDR3: CASSLGYRGYEQYF

J: TRBJ2-5
D: NA
V: TRBV13
CDR3: CASSRTLETQYF

J: TRBJ1-5
D: NA
V: TRBV27
CDR3: CASSRSGTAIHQPQHF

J: TRBJ2-5
D: NA
V: TRBV7-3
CDR3: CASSLTIGETQYF

J: TRBJ2-3
D: NA
V: TRBV11-2
CDR3: CASSAPGASVYTDTQYF

J: TRBJ1-1
D: NA
V: TRBV7-3
CDR3: CASSPEAITEAFF

J: TRBJ2-7
D: TRBD1
V: TRBV7-2
CDR3: CASSTGTGYEQYF

J: TRBJ2-3
D: NA
V: TRBV27
CDR3: CASSLSLWGADTQYF

J: TRBJ2-7
D: NA
V: TRBV6-5
CDR3: CATRGGLSSYEQYF

J: TRBJ2-7
D: NA
V: TRBV5-4
CDR3: CASSNFRSETSYEQYF

J: TRBJ2-2
D: TRBD1
V: TRBV5-8
CDR3: CASSSQGAGTGELFF

J: TRBJ2-7
D: NA
V: TRBV4-1
CDR3: CASSQVYVPYRDSYEQYF

J: TRBJ2-3
D: NA
V: TRBV4-1
CDR3: CASSQQGDTQYF

J: TRBJ1-1
D: TRBD1
V: TRBV29-1
CDR3: CSVEAGGGTEAFF

J: TRBJ2-6
D: NA
V: TRBV6-4
CDR3: CASSPDRAGANVLTF

J: TRBJ2-7
D: NA
V: TRBV19
CDR3: CASSITRISGPYEQYF

J: TRBJ2-7
D: NA
V: TRBV5-6
CDR3: CASSLIGAYEQYF

J: TRBJ1-5
D: TRBD1
V: TRBV4-1
CDR3: CASSHPLGQGNQPQHF

J: TRBJ1-1
D: NA
V: TRBV7-3
CDR3: CASSPYRNTEAFF

J: TRBJ2-1
D: NA
V: TRBV6-5
CDR3: CASSLGDEQFF

J: TRBJ2-7
D: NA
V: TRBV18
CDR3: CASSLDTYEQYF

J: TRBJ1-1
D: NA
V: TRBV30
CDR3: CAWRGGTEAFF

J: TRBJ2-5
D: TRBD2
V: TRBV27
CDR3: CASSFLSIGGLETQYF

J: TRBJ2-2
D: NA
V: TRBV20-1
CDR3: CSASTTGELFF

J: TRBJ2-7
D: NA
V: TRBV11-2
CDR3: CASSLRVRDEQYF

J: TRBJ2-7
D: TRBD2
V: TRBV20-1
CDR3: CSARATSGYVF

J: TRBJ1-3
D: NA
V: TRBV14
CDR3: CASSLTGNTIYF

J: TRBJ1-1
D: TRBD1
V: TRBV4-1
CDR3: CASSPDRDGNTEAFF

J: TRBJ2-7
D: TRBD1
V: TRBV7-7
CDR3: CASSRGQFYEQYF

J: TRBJ2-5
D: NA
V: TRBV5-1
CDR3: CASSLIPSGTAQETQYF

J: TRBJ2-1
D: TRBD2
V: TRBV7-3
CDR3: CASSLDGGRVNEQFF

J: TRBJ2-7
D: NA
V: TRBV2
CDR3: CASTPPGVRSYEQYF

J: TRBJ2-7
D: TRBD2
V: TRBV30
CDR3: CAWSPRLAGIAYEQYF

J: TRBJ2-1
D: TRBD2
V: TRBV7-3
CDR3: CASSEFSGADVEQFF

J: TRBJ1-1
D: TRBD1
V: TRBV6-4
CDR3: CASSATGVRTEAFF

J: TRBJ1-1
D: NA
V: TRBV6-5
CDR3: CASSYDRINTEAFF